The source of this T cell receptor (beta chain) is a study of blood T cell repertoires in COVID-19. Data came from immunoSEQ multiplex PCR; TCRdb stores just in-frame clones and leaves some out. The top ten hold about 3% of the sample, which has over 250,000 clones, 70% to 80% seen once. The germline V gene encodes CDR1 LGHDT and CDR2 YNNKEL (reference sequence). This CDR3 contains 18 residues. The ends lost 5 bases at V and 1 base at J; junction bases unmatched: 7. The chain combines TRBV3-1 (or the pseudogene TRBV3-2) with TRBJ2-2; 13 bases are a match to TRBD2. Sequencing was done on a sample of peripheral blood. The TCR comes from a woman aged 80 or over with acute or convalescent COVID-19. The CDR3 loop is CASSDPRLAGGNTGELFF. CDR3 DNA sequence: TGTGCCAGCAGCGACCCTAGACTAGCGGGAGGGAACACCGGGGAGCTGTTTTTT.